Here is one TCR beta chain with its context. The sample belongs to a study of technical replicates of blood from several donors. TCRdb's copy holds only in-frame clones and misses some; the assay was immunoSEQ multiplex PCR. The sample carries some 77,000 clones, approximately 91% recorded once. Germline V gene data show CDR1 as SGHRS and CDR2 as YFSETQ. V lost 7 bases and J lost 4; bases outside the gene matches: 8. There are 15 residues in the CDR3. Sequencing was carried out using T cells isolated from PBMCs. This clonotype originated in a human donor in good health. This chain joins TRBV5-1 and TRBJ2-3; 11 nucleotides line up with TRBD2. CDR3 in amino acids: CASYPLAGVADTQYF. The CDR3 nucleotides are TGCGCCAGCTACCCACTAGCGGGAGTAGCAGATACGCAGTATTTT.